This entry lists 23 T cell receptor beta chains sequenced from one sample in a study of T cell changes during pregnancy in multiple sclerosis. This table comes from immunoSEQ multiplex PCR, and its TCRdb copy is limited to in-frame clones, with some not included. Here the sample spans approximately 53,000 clones, about 90% being singletons. The sample consisted of peripheral blood, taken after pregnancy. These receptors were taken from a female donor in good health, enrolled as a control in a pregnancy study.

J is TRBJ2-2 and V is TRBV4-1, with 9 nucleotides matching TRBD2. Germline V gene data show CDR1 as MGHRA and CDR2 as YSYEKL. Losses at the gene ends were 5 bases for V and 5 bases for J; bases not matched to a gene: 18. The CDR3 loop spans 19 amino acids. CDR3 sequence (DNA): TGCGCCAGCAGCACTCGCTCGCCAGCGGGAGGCCCTCATACCGGGGAGCTGTTTTTT. It is translated as CASSTRSPAGGPHTGELFF.

The V call is TRBV4-3, the J call TRBJ1-1, with TRBD1 identical over 8 bases. This CDR3 region has 16 residues. Trimming took 4 bases from V and 0 from J; bases not matched to a gene: 7. Germline CDR1 reads LGHNA; CDR2 reads YSLEER. The CDR3 coding sequence is TGCGCCAGCAGCCCCTCCCGGACAGGGATGAACACTGAAGCTTTCTTT. Translating it yields CASSPSRTGMNTEAFF.

This clone was observed a single time. The rearrangement uses TRBV28 and TRBJ1-5; possibly TRBD1 for D (6 bases). Trimming removed 7 bases from V and 6 bases from J, with 10 bases in between. The CDR3 is made up of 12 amino acids. Germline V lookup: CDR1 MDHEN, CDR2 SYDVKM. This CDR3 reads CASTGVGQPQHF. CDR3 bases: TGTGCCAGCACAGGGGTAGGTCAGCCCCAGCATTTT. The full variable domain, completed using reference TRBV28 and TRBJ1-5, is DVKVTQSSRYLVKRTGEKVFLECVQDMDHENMFWYRQDPGLGLRLIYFSYDVKMKEKGDIPEGYSVSREKKERFSLILESASTNQTSMYLCASTGVGQPQHFGDGTRLSIL.

In this sample, this clone turned up a few times. The V gene is TRBV7-9, the J gene TRBJ1-6; D ambiguous. Germline CDR1 and CDR2: SEHNR and FQNEAQ (reference sequence). Trimming stripped 3 bases from V and 10 bases from J, with 7 bases between. The CDR3 has 12 residues. CDR3 region: CASSFKLSPLHF. The CDR3 DNA follows: TGTGCCAGCAGCTTCAAGCTCTCACCCCTCCACTTT. Full variable domain (outside the CDR3, taken from reference TRBV7-9 and TRBJ1-6): DTGVSQNPRHKITKRGQNVTFRCDPISEHNRLYWYRQTLGQGPEFLTYFQNEAQLEKSRLLSDRFSAERPKGSFSTLEIQRTEQGDSAMYLCASSFKLSPLHFGNGTRLTVT.

This chain connects TRBV9 to TRBJ2-7, with 7 bases lining up with TRBD2. The V segment lost 1 base and the J segment 5 bases; nucleotides outside the gene matches: 6. The germline V gene has CDR1 SGDLS and CDR2 YYNGEE. The CDR3 has 14 amino acids. In DNA, the CDR3 is TGTGCCAGCAGCGTAACGGGAGGAGGTCACGAGCAGTACTTC. The encoded protein is CASSVTGGGHEQYF.

V gene TRBV7-8 combines with J gene TRBJ2-1, with 7 nucleotides matching TRBD2. The CDR3 extends over 14 amino acids. With 0 bases clipped from V and 4 bases from J, the junction kept 0 bases outside the gene matches. Germline loops: CDR1 SGHVS, CDR2 FQNEAQ. The CDR3: CASSLAGGYNEQFF. CDR3 DNA: TGTGCCAGCAGCTTAGCGGGGGGGTACAATGAGCAGTTCTTC.

The chain employs TRBV2 and TRBJ2-5; 8 bases agree with TRBD2. V lost 2 bases, J lost 2 bases, and 7 bases stayed unmatched. CDR3 size: 16 residues. Germline-derived CDR1 and CDR2 are SNHLY and FYNNEI. The CDR3 DNA reads as TGTGCCAGCAGTGAACAGGTCGGGGGGGGTCAAGAGACCCAGTACTTC. Its translation: CASSEQVGGGQETQYF.

The genes are TRBV2 and TRBJ2-4; 8 positions agree with TRBD2. The V gene end was trimmed by 4 bases and the J gene end by 0 bases; junction bases not matched to a gene: 5. Per germline, CDR1 SNHLY and CDR2 FYNNEI. The CDR3 covers 16 residues. The CDR3 DNA sequence: TGTGCCAGCAGTGTCATAGCGGGACTAGCCAAAAACATTCAGTACTTC. This codes for CASSVIAGLAKNIQYF.

The V call is TRBV5-1, the J call TRBJ2-1; TRBD2 aligns across 12 bases. CDR3 length equals 14 residues. CDR1 and CDR2 from the germline V gene are SGHRS and YFSETQ. V was pared by 6 bases and J by 9 bases, with 7 bases of the junction left unmatched. The CDR3 is CASTPTSGSFEQFF. The CDR3 region has the DNA TGCGCCAGCACCCCGACTAGCGGGAGTTTTGAGCAGTTCTTC.

This clone was recorded once. The chain joins TRBV27 to TRBJ1-2; the match to TRBD1 covers 7 bases. The CDR3 contains 17 residues. J gave up 4 bases and V 4 bases, and 15 bases lay outside the gene matches. The germline gives CDR1 MNHEY, CDR2 SMNVEV (reference sequence). The CDR3 is CASSSLLGTERLYGYTF. CDR3 nucleotides: TGTGCCAGCAGTTCTCTGTTAGGGACAGAAAGACTCTATGGCTACACCTTC.

In this sample, this clone turned up once. The rearrangement joins TRBV11-3 to TRBJ2-1; D is perhaps TRBD1 (5 bases). CDR1 is SGHNT and CDR2 is YENEEA in the germline V gene. Trimming took off 4 bases at V and 8 bases at J, with 21 bases between the two ends. The CDR3 covers 16 residues. CDR3 bases: TGTGCCAGCAGCTACCCGGTCCCTCAGGGTGGTGATGAGCAGTTCTTC. Protein product: CASSYPVPQGGDEQFF.

For this clone: The identical CDR3 is also encoded by other nucleotide sequences in the sample. J is TRBJ2-3 and V is TRBV6-1; 11 positions match TRBD2. CDR3 length equals 15 residues. Trimming removed 2 bases from V and 4 bases from J; junction bases left unmatched: 2. From germline, CDR1 is MNHNS and CDR2 SASEGT. CDR3 in amino acids: CASSELAGGPDTQYF. CDR3 sequence (DNA): TGTGCCAGCAGTGAATTAGCGGGAGGGCCAGATACGCAGTATTTT.

This chain uses TRBV19 with TRBJ2-2, with D hard to call. Trimming pared 10 bases from V and 3 bases from J, leaving 18 bases between. Germline V gene lookup returns CDR1 LNHDA and CDR2 SQIVND (reference sequence). This CDR3 is 15 amino acids long. The CDR3 nucleotides read TGTGCCACCCTGAGGTCCCTCCTTGACACCGGGGAGCTGTTTTTT. It is translated as CATLRSLLDTGELFF.

The CDR3 nucleotides are TGCGCCAGCAGCTTGGGACTAGCTTCCTCAGAGACCCAGTACTTC. It is translated as CASSLGLASSETQYF. The genes are TRBV5-1 and TRBJ2-5; the match to TRBD2 covers 7 bases. Germline V gene lookup returns CDR1 SGHRS and CDR2 YFSETQ. The CDR3 totals 15 residues. With 0 bases clipped from V and 4 bases from J, the junction kept 6 bases outside the gene matches.

This rearrangement joins TRBV9 to TRBJ2-2; 7 bases map to TRBD1. This CDR3 has 15 amino acids. Germline-derived CDR1 and CDR2 are SGDLS and YYNGEE. J gave up 2 bases and V 6 bases, and 7 bases lay outside the gene matches. The CDR3 region is CASKMTGLNTGELFF. The CDR3 region has the DNA TGTGCCAGCAAGATGACAGGGTTAAACACCGGGGAGCTGTTTTTT.

The chain links TRBV5-1 to TRBJ2-3, with no clear D. CDR1 SGHRS and CDR2 YFSETQ come from the germline V gene. Trimming pared 4 bases from V and 1 base from J, leaving 7 bases between. CDR3 length: 13 residues. This chain's CDR3 is CASSQDGTDTQYF. CDR3 sequence (DNA): TGCGCCAGCAGCCAGGATGGCACAGATACGCAGTATTTT.

The rearrangement links TRBV2 to TRBJ2-3; 10 bases are shared with TRBD2. Germline CDR1 is SNHLY and CDR2 is FYNNEI. CDR3 length: 18 amino acids. With 4 bases clipped from V and 2 bases from J, the junction kept 12 bases outside the gene matches. The DNA of the CDR3 is TGTGCCAGCAGTGCCTCAGGGGCAGGGACTAGCGTCACAGATACGCAGTATTTT. Its translation is CASSASGAGTSVTDTQYF. The full variable domain, completed using reference TRBV2 and TRBJ2-3, is EPEVTQTPSHQVTQMGQEVILRCVPISNHLYFYWYRQILGQKVEFLVSFYNNEISEKSEIFDDQFSVERPDGSNFTLKIRSTKLEDSAMYFCASSASGAGTSVTDTQYFGPGTRLTVL.

The chain links TRBV4-3 to TRBJ1-6, with 8 bases lining up with TRBD1. The CDR3 has 14 residues. The ends lost 4 bases at V and 10 bases at J; junction bases unmatched: 6. From germline, CDR1 is LGHNA and CDR2 YSLEER. CDR3 DNA sequence: TGCGCCAGCAGCCCCAAGACAGGGGAGTCACCCCTCCACTTT. This gives the protein CASSPKTGESPLHF.

The rearrangement joins TRBV5-1 to TRBJ1-1; 8 positions match TRBD1. Germline V CDR1 and CDR2: SGHRS, YFSETQ. V was pared by 0 bases and J by 4 bases, with 11 bases of the junction left unmatched. There are 17 residues in the CDR3. The CDR3 DNA is TGCGCCAGCAGCTTGGGACAGGGGAACGGTCTCGCCACTGAAGCTTTCTTT. Its protein is CASSLGQGNGLATEAFF.

This rearrangement joins TRBV5-6 to TRBJ2-3; D is perhaps TRBD1 (5 bases). The germline V gene encodes CDR1 SGHDT and CDR2 YYEEEE. The CDR3 consists of 14 residues. V lost 4 bases and J 7 bases, leaving 16 bases between the germline ends. CDR3: CASSHNTGMNTQYF. DNA for the CDR3: TGTGCCAGCAGCCACAACACAGGAATGAATACGCAGTATTTT.

The chain recombines TRBV6-1 with TRBJ1-2; the D gene is possibly TRBD1 (6 bases). This CDR3 contains 13 residues. CDR1 and CDR2 from the germline V gene are MNHNS and SASEGT. The V end lost 6 bases, the J end lost 3 bases, and 11 bases lay between the germline ends. Written as DNA, the CDR3 is TGTGCCAGCAGGCTACAGGGTTACTATGGCTACACCTTC. Its translation: CASRLQGYYGYTF.

Turning to this clone: Distinct nucleotide sequences in the sample also encode this CDR3. The V and J genes are TRBV7-3 and TRBJ2-3, with TRBD2 matching 10 bases. The CDR3 is 16 amino acids. Germline loops: CDR1 SGHTA, CDR2 FQGTGA. Unmatched junction bases numbered 3, after V lost 2 bases and J lost 1 base. The CDR3 loop is CASSLGLAGGTDTQYF. CDR3 nucleotides: TGTGCCAGCAGCTTAGGTCTAGCGGGAGGCACAGATACGCAGTATTTT.

The chain couples TRBV28 to TRBJ1-3; possible D gene TRBD1, 5 bases. CDR1 is MDHEN, CDR2 SYDVKM, per germline. Trimming left V 5 bases short and J 7 bases short, with 15 bases between. CDR3 size: 14 residues. The CDR3, as DNA: TGTGCCAGCAGTCAAACTGGGACTGCCAACACCATATATTTT. It encodes CASSQTGTANTIYF.